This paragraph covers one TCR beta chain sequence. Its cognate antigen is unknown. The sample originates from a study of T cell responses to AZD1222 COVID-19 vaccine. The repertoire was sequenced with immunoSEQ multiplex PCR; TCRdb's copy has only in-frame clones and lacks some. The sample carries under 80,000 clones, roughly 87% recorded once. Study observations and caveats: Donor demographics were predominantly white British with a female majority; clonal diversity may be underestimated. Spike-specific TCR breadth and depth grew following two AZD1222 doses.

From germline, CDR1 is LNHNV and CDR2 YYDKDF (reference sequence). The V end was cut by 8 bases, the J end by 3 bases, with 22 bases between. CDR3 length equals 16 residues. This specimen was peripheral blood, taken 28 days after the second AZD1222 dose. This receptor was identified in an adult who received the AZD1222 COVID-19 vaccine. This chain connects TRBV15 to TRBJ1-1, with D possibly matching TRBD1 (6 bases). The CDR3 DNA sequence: TGTGCCACCGGAAAAGGAGGGGGGGCAGTGTACACTGAAGCTTTCTTT. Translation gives CATGKGGGAVYTEAFF. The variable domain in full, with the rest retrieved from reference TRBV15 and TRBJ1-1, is DAMVIQNPRYQVTQFGKPVTLSCSQTLNHNVMYWYQQKSSQAPKLLFHYYDKDFNNEADTPDNFQSRRPNTSFCFLDIRSPGLGDTAMYLCATGKGGGAVYTEAFFGQGTRLTVV.